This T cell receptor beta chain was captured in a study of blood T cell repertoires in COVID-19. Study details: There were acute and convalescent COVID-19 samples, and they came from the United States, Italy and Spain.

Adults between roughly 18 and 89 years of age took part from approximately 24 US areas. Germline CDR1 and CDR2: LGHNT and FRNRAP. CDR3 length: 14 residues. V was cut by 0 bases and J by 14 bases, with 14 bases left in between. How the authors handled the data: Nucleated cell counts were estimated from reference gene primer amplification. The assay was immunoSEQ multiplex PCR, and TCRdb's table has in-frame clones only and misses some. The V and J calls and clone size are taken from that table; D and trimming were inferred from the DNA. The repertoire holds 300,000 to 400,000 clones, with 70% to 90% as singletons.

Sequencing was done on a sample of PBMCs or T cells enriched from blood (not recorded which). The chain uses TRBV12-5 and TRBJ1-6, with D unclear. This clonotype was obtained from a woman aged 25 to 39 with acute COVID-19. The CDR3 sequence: CASGLVTHRTALHF. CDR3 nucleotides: TGTGCTAGTGGTTTGGTAACCCATCGTACAGCCCTCCACTTT.